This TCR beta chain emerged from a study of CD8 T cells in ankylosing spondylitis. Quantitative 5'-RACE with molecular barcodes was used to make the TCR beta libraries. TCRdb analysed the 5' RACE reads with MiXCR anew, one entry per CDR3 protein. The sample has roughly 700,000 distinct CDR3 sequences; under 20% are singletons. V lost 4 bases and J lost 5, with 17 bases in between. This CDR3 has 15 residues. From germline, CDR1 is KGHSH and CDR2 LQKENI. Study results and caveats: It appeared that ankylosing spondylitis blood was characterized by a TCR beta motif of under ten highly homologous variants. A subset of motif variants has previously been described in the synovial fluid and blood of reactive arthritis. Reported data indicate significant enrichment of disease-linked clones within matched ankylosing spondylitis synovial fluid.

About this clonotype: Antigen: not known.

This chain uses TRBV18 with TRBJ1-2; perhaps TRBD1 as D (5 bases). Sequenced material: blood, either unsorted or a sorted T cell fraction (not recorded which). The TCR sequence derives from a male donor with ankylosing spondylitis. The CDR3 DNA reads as TGTGCCAGCTCACTCAACCCCGGGACGCTATATGGCTACACCTTC. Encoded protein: CASSLNPGTLYGYTF.